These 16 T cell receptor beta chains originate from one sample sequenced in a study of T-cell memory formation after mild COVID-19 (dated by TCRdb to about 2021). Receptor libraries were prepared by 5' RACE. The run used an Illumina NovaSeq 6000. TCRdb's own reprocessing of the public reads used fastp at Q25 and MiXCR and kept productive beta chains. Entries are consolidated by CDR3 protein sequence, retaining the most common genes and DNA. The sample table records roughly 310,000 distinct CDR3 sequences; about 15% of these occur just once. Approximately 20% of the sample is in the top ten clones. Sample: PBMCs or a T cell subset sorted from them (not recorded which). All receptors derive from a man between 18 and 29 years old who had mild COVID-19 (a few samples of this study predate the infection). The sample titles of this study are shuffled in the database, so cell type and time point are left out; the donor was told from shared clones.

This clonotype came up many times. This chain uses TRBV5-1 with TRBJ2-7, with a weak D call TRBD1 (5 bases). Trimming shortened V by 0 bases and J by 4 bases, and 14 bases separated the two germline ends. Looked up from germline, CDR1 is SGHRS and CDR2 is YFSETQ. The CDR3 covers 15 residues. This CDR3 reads CASSLEPGNWYEQYF. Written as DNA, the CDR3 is TGCGCCAGCAGCTTGGAGCCAGGGAATTGGTACGAGCAGTACTTC.

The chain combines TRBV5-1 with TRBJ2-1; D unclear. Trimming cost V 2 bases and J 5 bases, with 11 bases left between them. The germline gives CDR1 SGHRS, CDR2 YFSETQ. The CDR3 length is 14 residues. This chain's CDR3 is CASSFLSRNNEQFF. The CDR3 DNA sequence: TGCGCCAGCAGCTTCCTGTCGAGAAACAATGAGCAGTTCTTC.

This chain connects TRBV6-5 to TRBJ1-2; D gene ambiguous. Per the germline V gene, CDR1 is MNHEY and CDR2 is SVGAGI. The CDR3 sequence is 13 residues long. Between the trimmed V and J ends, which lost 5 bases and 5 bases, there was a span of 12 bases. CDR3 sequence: CASSRAFGYGYTF. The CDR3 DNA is TGTGCCAGCAGTAGAGCTTTTGGGTATGGCTACACCTTC.

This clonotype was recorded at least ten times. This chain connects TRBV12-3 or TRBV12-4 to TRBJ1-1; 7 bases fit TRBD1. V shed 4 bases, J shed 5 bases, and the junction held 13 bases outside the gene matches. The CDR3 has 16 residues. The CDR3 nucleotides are TGTGCCAGCAGTTCCGGGACAGACATTAAGGGGACTGAAGCTTTCTTT. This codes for CASSSGTDIKGTEAFF.

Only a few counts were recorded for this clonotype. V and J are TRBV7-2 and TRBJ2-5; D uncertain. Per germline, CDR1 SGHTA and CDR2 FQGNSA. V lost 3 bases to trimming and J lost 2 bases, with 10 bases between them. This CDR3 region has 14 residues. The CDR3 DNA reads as TGTGCCAGCAGCTTGAGAACAGCACAAGAGACCCAGTACTTC. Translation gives CASSLRTAQETQYF.

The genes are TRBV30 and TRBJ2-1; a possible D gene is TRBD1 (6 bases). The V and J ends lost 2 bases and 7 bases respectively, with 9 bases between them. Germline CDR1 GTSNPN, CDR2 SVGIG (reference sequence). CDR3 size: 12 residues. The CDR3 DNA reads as TGTGCCTGGAGTTCACAGGGAAATGAGCAGTTCTTC. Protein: CAWSSQGNEQFF.

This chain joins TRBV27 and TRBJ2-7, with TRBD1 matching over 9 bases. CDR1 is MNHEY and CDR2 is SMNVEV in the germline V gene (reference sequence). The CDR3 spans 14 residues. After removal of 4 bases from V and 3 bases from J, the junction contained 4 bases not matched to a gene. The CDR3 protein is CASSSGQGIYEQYF. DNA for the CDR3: TGTGCCAGCAGTTCGGGACAGGGTATCTACGAGCAGTACTTC.

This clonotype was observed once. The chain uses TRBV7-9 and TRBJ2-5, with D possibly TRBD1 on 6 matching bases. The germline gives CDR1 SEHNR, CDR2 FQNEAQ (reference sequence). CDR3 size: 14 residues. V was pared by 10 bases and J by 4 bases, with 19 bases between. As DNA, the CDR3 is TGTGCCAACAGGGTTTGGCGGTTAGGAGAGACCCAGTACTTC. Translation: CANRVWRLGETQYF.

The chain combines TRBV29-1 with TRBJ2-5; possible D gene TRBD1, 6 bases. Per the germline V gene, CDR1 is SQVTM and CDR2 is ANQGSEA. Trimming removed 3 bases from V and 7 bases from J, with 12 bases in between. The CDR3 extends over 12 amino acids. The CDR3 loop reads CSVDPDRRTQYF. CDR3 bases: TGCAGCGTTGATCCGGACAGACGGACCCAGTACTTC.

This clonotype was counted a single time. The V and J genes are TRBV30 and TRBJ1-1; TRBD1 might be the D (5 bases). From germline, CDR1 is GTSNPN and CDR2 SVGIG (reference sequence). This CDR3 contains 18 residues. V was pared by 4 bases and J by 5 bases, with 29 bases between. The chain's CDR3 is CAWINGMFRRQCGTEAFF. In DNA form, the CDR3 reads TGTGCCTGGATTAATGGGATGTTTAGAAGACAGTGTGGGACTGAAGCTTTCTTT.

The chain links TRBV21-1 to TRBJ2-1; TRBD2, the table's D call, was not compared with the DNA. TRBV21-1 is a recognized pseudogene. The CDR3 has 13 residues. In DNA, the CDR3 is TGTGCCAGCAGCTCCAGACTAGGCGGTGAGCAGTTCTTC. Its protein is CASSSRLGGEQFF.

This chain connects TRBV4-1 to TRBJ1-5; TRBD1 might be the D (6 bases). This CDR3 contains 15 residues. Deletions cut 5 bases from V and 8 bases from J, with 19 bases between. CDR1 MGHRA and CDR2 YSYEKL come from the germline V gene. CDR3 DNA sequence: TGCGCCAGCAGCTCCGGACAGAGCGTCCGTGAGCCCCAGCATTTT. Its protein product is CASSSGQSVREPQHF.

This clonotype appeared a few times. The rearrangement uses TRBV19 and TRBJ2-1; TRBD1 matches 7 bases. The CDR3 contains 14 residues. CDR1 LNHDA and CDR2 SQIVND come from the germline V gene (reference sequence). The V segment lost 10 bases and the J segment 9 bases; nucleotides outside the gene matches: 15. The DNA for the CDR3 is TGTGCCAACCCCGAGGGGACAGCCCCCGGTGAGCAGTTCTTC. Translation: CANPEGTAPGEQFF.

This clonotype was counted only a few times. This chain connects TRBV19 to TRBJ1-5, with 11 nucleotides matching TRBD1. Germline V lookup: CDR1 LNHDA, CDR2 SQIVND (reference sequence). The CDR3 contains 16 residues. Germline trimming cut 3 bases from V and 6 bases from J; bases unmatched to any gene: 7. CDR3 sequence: CASSIRAGTGGQPQHF. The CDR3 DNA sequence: TGTGCCAGTAGTATTCGGGCCGGGACAGGGGGTCAGCCCCAGCATTTT. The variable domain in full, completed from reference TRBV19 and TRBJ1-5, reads DGGITQSPKYLFRKEGQNVTLSCEQNLNHDAMYWYRQDPGQGLRLIYYSQIVNDFQKGDIAEGYSVSREKKESFPLTVTSAQKNPTAFYLCASSIRAGTGGQPQHFGDGTRLSIL.

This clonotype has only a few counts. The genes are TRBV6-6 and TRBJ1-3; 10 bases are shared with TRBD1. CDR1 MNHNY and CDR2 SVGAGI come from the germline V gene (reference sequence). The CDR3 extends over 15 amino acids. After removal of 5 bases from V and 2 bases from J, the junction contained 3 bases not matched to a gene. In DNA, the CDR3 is TGTGCCAGCAGTACAGACAGGGGGCCTGGAAACACCATATATTTT. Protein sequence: CASSTDRGPGNTIYF.

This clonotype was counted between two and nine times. The DNA of the CDR3 is TGTGCCAGCACCCCCCGGGGACAGGGCCCCTACAATGAGCAGTTCTTC. It is translated as CASTPRGQGPYNEQFF. J is TRBJ2-1 and V is TRBV27, with 9 bases that match TRBD1. There are 16 residues in the CDR3. The ends lost 7 bases at V and 2 bases at J; junction bases unmatched: 9. From germline, CDR1 is MNHEY and CDR2 SMNVEV (reference sequence).